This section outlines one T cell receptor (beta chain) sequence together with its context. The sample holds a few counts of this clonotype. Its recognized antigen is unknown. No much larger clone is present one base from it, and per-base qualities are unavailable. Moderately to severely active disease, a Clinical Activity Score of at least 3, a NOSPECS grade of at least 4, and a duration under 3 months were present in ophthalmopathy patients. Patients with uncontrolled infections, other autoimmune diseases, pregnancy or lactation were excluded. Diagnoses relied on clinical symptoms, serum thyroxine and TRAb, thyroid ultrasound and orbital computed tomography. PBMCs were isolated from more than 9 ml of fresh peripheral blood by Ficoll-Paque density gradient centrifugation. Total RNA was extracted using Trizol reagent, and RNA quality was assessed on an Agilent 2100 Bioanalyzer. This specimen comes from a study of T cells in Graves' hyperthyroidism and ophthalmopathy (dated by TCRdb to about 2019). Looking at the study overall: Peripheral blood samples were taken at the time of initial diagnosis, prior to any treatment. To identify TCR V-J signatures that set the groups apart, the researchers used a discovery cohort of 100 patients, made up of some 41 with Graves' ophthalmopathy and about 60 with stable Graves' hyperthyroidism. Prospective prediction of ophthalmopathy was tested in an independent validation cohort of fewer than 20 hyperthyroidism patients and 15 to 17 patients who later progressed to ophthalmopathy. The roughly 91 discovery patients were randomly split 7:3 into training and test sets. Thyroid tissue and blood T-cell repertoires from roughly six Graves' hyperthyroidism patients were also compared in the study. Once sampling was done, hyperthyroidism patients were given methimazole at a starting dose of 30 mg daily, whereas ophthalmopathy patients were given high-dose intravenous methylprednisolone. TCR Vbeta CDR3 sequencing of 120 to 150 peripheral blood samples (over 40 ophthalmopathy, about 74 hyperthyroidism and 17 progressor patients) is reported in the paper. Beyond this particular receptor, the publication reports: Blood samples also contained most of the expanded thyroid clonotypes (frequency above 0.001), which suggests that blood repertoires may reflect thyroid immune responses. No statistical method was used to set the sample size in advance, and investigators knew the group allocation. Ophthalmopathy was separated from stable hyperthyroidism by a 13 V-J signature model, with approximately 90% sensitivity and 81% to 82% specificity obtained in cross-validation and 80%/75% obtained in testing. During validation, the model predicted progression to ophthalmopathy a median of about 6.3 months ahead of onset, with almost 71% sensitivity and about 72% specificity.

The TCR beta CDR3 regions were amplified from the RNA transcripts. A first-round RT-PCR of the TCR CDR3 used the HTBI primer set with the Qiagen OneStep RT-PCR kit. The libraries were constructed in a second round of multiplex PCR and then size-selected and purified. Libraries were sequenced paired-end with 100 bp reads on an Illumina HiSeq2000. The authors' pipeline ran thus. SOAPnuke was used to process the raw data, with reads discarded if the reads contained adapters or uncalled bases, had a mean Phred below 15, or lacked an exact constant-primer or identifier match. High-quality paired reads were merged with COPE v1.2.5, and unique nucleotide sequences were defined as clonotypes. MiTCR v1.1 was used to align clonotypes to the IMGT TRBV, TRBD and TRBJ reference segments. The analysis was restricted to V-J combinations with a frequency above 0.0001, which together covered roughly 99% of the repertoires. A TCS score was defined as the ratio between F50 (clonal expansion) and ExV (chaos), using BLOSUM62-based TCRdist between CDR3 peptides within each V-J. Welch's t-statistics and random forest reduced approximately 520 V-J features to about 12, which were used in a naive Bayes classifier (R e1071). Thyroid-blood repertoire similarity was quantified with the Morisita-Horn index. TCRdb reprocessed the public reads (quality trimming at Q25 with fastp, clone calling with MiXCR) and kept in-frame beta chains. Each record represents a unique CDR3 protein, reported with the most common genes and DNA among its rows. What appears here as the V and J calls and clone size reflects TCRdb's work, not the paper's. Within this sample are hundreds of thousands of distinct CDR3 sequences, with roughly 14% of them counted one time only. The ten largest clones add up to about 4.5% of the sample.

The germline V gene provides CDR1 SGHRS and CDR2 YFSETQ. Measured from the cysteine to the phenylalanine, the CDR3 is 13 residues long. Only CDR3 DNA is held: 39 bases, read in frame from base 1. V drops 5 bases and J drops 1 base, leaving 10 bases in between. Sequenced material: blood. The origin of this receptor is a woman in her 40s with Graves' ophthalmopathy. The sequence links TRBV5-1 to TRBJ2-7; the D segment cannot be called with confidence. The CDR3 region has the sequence CASRTGPSYEQYF. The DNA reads TGCGCCAGCAGGACCGGACCATCCTACGAGCAGTACTTC.